A single T cell receptor beta chain is shown here with its context. The antigen is unknown. One end of the junction does not line up with germline, which may come from a read error. The sample comes from a study of cytomegalovirus exposure and HLA in healthy donors. Study-level results: In a later analysis, parvovirus B19, influenza, CMV and Epstein-Barr virus appeared linked to several top co-occurrence clusters. A few V segments could not be told apart, such as TRBV6-2 and TRBV6-3, and were left out. Being productive about 87% or about 30% of the time was typical of most TCR beta V segments in an earlier analysis.

The CDR3 totals 16 residues. Germline V lookup: CDR1 SEHNR, CDR2 FQNEAQ (reference sequence). Primers for the PCR totalled 60 Vbeta and 13 Jbeta. The table came from immunoSEQ multiplex PCR; TCRdb's copy has only in-frame clones and leaves some out. The table shows around 100,000 clones, with over 70% occurring only once. The receptor was isolated from a man aged 45 to 65 in good health and CMV-seropositive. The V call is TRBV7-9, the J call TRBJ2-1; 13 nucleotides agree with TRBD2. Sequenced: PBMCs. CDR3 in amino acids: CSSSRGLAGWIDEQFF. In nucleotides, the CDR3 is TGTTCCAGCAGCCGGGGACTAGCGGGATGGATCGATGAGCAGTTCTTC.